Included here is one T cell receptor beta chain sequence, with context. Trimming stripped 5 bases from V and 3 bases from J, with 15 bases between. Germline V CDR1 and CDR2: SGHKS, YYEKEE (reference sequence). The CDR3 consists of 14 residues. This entry belongs to a study of blood T cell repertoires in COVID-19. About the research overall: Samples taken during acute and convalescent COVID-19 were collected in the United States, Italy and Spain. Sample material is recorded as cDNA or gDNA derived from T cells, B-cell-depleted T cells, or PBMCs.

In the authors' workflow: Reference gene primer amplification in the assay estimated nucleated cell counts. Repertoires were generated with immunoSEQ multiplex PCR, while TCRdb's copy carries only in-frame clones and drops some. V and J calls and clone size are those listed in that table; D and trimming were worked out from the DNA. The data show tens of thousands of clones, approximately 85% seen once. This rearrangement joins TRBV5-5 to TRBJ2-7, with unresolved D. This clonotype was sampled from a human donor in a cohort sampled during active COVID-19. Sequencing used peripheral blood. The CDR3 reads CASSPNSDSYEQYF. CDR3 DNA sequence: TGTGCCAGCAGTCCCAACAGTGATAGCTACGAGCAGTACTTC.